These T cell receptor beta chains were read from a single sample in a study of shared clonotypes between healthy human individuals. Using immunoSEQ multiplex PCR, the repertoire was profiled, and TCRdb retains in-frame clones only, with some absent. Among over 2 million clones listed, 92% were seen once. Sequenced sample: naive CD4+ T cells from PBMCs. These receptors came from a man younger than 35 in good health. Some clones in this sample may be carry-over from other donors' samples. Both conserved end residues are part of each CDR3. The D gene is left open where the match is weak. A row's size may be missing; if present it is once, few, many or a size class.

NA	TRBV5-4	TRBJ2-5	NA	CASSSEGLQETQYF	TGTGCCAGCAGCTCTGAGGGGCTCCAAGAGACCCAGTACTTC
NA	TRBV6-1	TRBJ2-3	NA	CASSVITGPRNTDTQYF	TGTGCCAGCAGTGTTATTACGGGACCTAGAAACACAGATACGCAGTATTTT
NA	TRBV7-3	TRBJ2-3	NA	CASSFSAAPPQYF	TGTGCCAGCAGCTTCTCCGCGGCTCCCCCGCAGTATTTT
NA	TRBV5-1	TRBJ2-1	NA	CASIPSPGNSYNEQFF	TGCGCCAGCATTCCGTCCCCAGGGAACTCCTACAATGAGCAGTTCTTC
TRBD1	TRBV18	TRBJ1-2	NA	CASSQNKGGQAAYGYTF	TGTGCCAGCTCACAAAACAAAGGCGGACAGGCTGCGTATGGCTACACCTTC
TRBD2	TRBV7-2	TRBJ2-1	NA	CASSLAGLAVPYNEQFF	TGTGCCAGCAGCTTAGCAGGACTAGCGGTCCCATACAATGAGCAGTTCTTC
NA	TRBV5-1	TRBJ1-3	once	CASSLWEGSGNTIYF	TGCGCCAGCAGCTTGTGGGAGGGCTCTGGAAACACCATATATTTT
NA	TRBV29-1	TRBJ1-3	NA	CSVAKTRGAGNTIYF	TGCAGCGTTGCGAAAACCAGGGGAGCTGGAAACACCATATATTTT
NA	TRBV2	TRBJ1-2	NA	CASSDWGSGYTF	TGTGCCAGCAGTGATTGGGGGAGCGGCTACACCTTC
TRBD2	TRBV7-9	TRBJ2-7	NA	CASSVGLAGSGGGQYF	TGTGCCAGCAGCGTCGGACTAGCGGGGTCAGGCGGAGGGCAGTACTTC
NA	TRBV11-2	TRBJ1-3	NA	CASSPDGGLTLSGNTIYF	TGTGCCAGCAGCCCAGACGGCGGGCTTACCCTCTCTGGAAACACCATATATTTT
TRBD2	TRBV28	TRBJ2-3	NA	CASSLILAGGDTQYF	TGTGCCAGCAGCCTGATCCTAGCGGGAGGAGATACGCAGTATTTT
TRBD1	TRBV6-1	TRBJ2-7	NA	CASRLGQGGSYEQYF	TGTGCCAGCCGCCTTGGACAGGGGGGATCCTACGAGCAGTACTTC
NA	TRBV28	TRBJ1-2	NA	CASSFEVYGYTF	TGTGCCAGCAGTTTTGAAGTCTATGGCTACACCTTC
NA	TRBV10-3	TRBJ2-7	NA	CATATEGYEQYF	TGTGCCACCGCGACAGAAGGCTACGAGCAGTACTTC
NA	TRBV11-2	TRBJ2-5	NA	CASSPLETQYF	TGTGCCAGCAGCCCCTTAGAGACCCAGTACTTC
NA	TRBV19	TRBJ2-7	NA	CASSSFGTYEQYF	TGTGCCAGTAGTTCCTTCGGGACCTACGAGCAGTACTTC
NA	TRBV11-1	TRBJ2-7	NA	CASSLQGYEQYF	TGTGCCAGCAGCTTACAGGGGTACGAGCAGTACTTC
TRBD1	TRBV15	TRBJ2-7	NA	CATSRFGQDEQYF	TGTGCCACCAGCAGATTTGGACAGGACGAGCAGTACTTC
TRBD2	TRBV2	TRBJ2-5	NA	CASELAGGRGAKETQYF	TGTGCCAGCGAACTAGCGGGTGGACGGGGGGCTAAAGAGACCCAGTACTTC
TRBD1	TRBV10-3	TRBJ2-7	once	CAISEGPGTGLYEQYF	TGTGCCATCAGTGAGGGCCCCGGGACAGGGTTGTACGAGCAGTACTTC
TRBD2	TRBV20-1	TRBJ2-7	NA	CSAPSGSEQYF	TGCAGTGCTCCTAGCGGTTCCGAGCAGTACTTC
NA	TRBV2	TRBJ2-7	NA	CASSGGLTPGYEQYF	TGTGCCAGCAGTGGGGGCCTGACCCCAGGCTACGAGCAGTACTTC
NA	TRBV7-6	TRBJ2-7	NA	CASSLAEGSRTYEQYF	TGTGCCAGCAGCTTAGCAGAGGGTAGCAGAACCTACGAGCAGTACTTC
NA	TRBV28	TRBJ1-1	once	CASSLSSRTARGTEAFF	TGTGCCAGCAGTTTATCCTCGCGGACTGCGAGGGGCACTGAAGCTTTCTTT